Sequencing of this T cell receptor (beta chain) was carried out in a study of CD4 T cells in relation to SARS-CoV-2 and coronaviruses. Across the whole study: TCR beta CDR3s were sequenced after roughly ten-day antigen culture of PBMCs.

To note about this clone: Its cognate antigen is unknown.

Per germline, CDR1 SGHRS and CDR2 YFSETQ. The CDR3 loop spans 14 amino acids. Trimming removed 4 bases at V and 6 bases at J, with 17 bases between. The data were produced by immunoSEQ multiplex PCR, yet TCRdb's version contains in-frame clones alone and is incomplete. The repertoire has 10,000 to 15,000 clones, over 65% of them found once; the top ten carry more than 6.5%. Unexposed donor CD4+ T cells date from 2011-2018, before the COVID-19 pandemic. CD4+ T cells were isolated from the cells after 10 days of culture. The sequencing sample was made of CD4+ T cells from PBMCs, cultured in vitro. The clonotype was recovered from a human donor in good health. This chain links TRBV5-1 with TRBJ2-7, with D perhaps matching TRBD1 (6 bases). CDR3 nucleotide sequence: TGCGCCAGCAGCCGTCGGCAGGGGCTAGGCGAGCAGTACTTC. This encodes CASSRRQGLGEQYF.